This T cell receptor (beta chain) was captured by sequencing in a study of T-cell memory formation after mild COVID-19. Overall study findings and caveats: Among clones contracting day 15 to 85, CD4/CD8 was balanced, whereas later expanders leaned CD4+.

This clonotype was seen only a few times. Antigen specificity is unknown. The authors produced TCR alpha and TCR beta cDNA libraries with sample barcodes and UMIs by 5'RACE using constant-segment primers. Each CDR3 protein gets one entry after TCRdb re-called the 5' RACE reads with MiXCR. Of about 150,000 distinct CDR3 sequences in the sample, under 30% were seen once. This CDR3 has 15 amino acids. Trimming cost V 5 bases and J 3 bases; bases outside gene matches: 8. This clonotype was sampled from an adult woman who had mild COVID-19 (a few samples of this study predate the infection). Cell type and time point are not known. Input material: PBMCs or a T cell subset sorted from them (not recorded which). The chain carries TRBV12-3 or TRBV12-4 and TRBJ2-7; TRBD1 matches 9 bases. The CDR3 coding sequence is TGTGCCAGCAGTCCGACACAGGGGGCGCACTACGAGCAGTACTTC. Residues: CASSPTQGAHYEQYF.